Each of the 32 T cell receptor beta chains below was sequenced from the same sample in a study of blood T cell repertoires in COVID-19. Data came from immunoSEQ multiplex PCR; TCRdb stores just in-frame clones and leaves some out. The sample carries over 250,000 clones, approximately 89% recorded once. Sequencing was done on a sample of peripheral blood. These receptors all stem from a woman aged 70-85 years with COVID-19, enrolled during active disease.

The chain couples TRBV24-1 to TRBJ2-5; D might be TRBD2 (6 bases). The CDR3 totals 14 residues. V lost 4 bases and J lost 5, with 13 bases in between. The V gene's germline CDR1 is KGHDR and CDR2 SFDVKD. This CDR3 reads CATSDPGTSETQYF. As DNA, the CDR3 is TGTGCCACCAGTGACCCCGGGACTTCGGAGACCCAGTACTTC.

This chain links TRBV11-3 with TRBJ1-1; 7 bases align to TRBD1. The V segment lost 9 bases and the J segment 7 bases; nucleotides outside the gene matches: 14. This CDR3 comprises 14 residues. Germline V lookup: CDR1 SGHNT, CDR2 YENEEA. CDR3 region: CASQGVRGAREAFF. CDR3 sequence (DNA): TGTGCCAGTCAAGGGGTCAGGGGGGCTCGTGAAGCTTTCTTT. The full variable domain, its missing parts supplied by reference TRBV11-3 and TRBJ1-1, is EAGVVQSPRYKIIEKKQPVAFWCNPISGHNTLYWYLQNLGQGPELLIRYENEEAVDDSQLPKDRFSAERLKGVDSTLKIQPAELGDSAVYLCASQGVRGAREAFFGQGTRLTVV.

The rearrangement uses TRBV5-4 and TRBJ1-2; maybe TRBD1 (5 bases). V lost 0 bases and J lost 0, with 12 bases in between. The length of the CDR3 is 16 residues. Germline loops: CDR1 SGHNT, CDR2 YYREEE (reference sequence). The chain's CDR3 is CASSLGGWRANYGYTF. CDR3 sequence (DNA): TGTGCCAGCAGCTTGGGGGGGTGGAGGGCTAACTATGGCTACACCTTC.

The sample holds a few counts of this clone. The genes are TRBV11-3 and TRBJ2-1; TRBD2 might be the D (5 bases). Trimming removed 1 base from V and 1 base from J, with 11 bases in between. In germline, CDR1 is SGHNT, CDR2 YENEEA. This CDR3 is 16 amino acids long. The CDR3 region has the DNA TGTGCCAGCAGCTTAGGTATCGGGATGTCCTACAATGAGCAGTTCTTC. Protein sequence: CASSLGIGMSYNEQFF.

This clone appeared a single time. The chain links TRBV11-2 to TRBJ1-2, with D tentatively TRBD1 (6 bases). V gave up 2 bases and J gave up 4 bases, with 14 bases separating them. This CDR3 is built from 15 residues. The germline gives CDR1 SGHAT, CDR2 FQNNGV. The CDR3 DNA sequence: TGTGCCAGCAGCTTATCCGGGACACCAGTCTATGGCTACACCTTC. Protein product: CASSLSGTPVYGYTF. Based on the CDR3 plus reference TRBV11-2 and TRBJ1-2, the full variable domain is EAGVAQSPRYKIIEKRQSVAFWCNPISGHATLYWYQQILGQGPKLLIQFQNNGVVDDSQLPKDRFSAERLKGVDSTLKIQPAKLEDSAVYLCASSLSGTPVYGYTFGSGTRLTVV.

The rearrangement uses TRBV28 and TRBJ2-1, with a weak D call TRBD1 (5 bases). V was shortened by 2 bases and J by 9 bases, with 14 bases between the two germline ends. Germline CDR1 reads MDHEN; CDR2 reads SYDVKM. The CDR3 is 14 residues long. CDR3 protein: CASSLLGVGVEQFF. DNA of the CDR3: TGTGCCAGCAGTTTACTAGGGGTTGGGGTTGAGCAGTTCTTC.

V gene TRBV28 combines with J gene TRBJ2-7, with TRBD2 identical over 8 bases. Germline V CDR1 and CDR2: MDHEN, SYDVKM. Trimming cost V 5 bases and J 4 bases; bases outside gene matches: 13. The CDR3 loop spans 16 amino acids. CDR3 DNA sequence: TGTGCCAGCAGTCTTCACAGTAGCGGGATAGGGTACGAGCAGTACTTC. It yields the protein CASSLHSSGIGYEQYF.

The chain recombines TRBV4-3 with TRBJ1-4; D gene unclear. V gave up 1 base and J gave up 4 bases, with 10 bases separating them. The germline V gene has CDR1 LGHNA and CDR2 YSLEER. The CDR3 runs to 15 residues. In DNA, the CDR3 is TGCGCCAGCAGCCAAGGTGGCGGGAGTAATGAAAAACTGTTTTTT. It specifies CASSQGGGSNEKLFF.

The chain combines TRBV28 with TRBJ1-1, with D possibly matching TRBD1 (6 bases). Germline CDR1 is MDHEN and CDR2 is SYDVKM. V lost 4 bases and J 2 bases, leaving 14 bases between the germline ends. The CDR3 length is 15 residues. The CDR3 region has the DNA TGTGCCAGCAGTTCCCGGGACACCGTCAACACTGAAGCTTTCTTT. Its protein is CASSSRDTVNTEAFF.

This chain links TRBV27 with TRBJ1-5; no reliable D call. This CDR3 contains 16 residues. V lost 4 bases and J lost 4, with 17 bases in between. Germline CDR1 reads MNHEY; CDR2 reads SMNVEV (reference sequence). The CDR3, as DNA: TGTGCCAGCAGTTCCCTATCCTCAGGCGAAAATCAGCCCCAGCATTTT. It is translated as CASSSLSSGENQPQHF.

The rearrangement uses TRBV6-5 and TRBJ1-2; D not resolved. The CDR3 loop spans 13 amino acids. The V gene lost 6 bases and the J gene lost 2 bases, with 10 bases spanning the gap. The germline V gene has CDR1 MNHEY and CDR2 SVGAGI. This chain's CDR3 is CASRPNTNYGYTF. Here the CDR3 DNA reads TGTGCCAGCAGGCCCAACACCAACTATGGCTACACCTTC.

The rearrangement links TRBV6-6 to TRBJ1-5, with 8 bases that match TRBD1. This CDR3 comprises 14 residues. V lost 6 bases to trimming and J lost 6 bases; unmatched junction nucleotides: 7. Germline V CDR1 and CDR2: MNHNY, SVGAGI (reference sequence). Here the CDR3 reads CASSYRGGFQPQHF. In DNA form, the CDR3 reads TGTGCCAGCAGCTACAGGGGGGGGTTTCAGCCCCAGCATTTT.

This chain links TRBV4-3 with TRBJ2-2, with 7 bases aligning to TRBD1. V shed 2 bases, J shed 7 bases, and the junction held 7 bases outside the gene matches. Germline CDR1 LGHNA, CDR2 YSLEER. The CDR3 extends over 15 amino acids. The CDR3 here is CASSQPSTGIGELFF. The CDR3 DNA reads TGCGCCAGCAGCCAACCCTCGACAGGGATCGGGGAGCTGTTTTTT.

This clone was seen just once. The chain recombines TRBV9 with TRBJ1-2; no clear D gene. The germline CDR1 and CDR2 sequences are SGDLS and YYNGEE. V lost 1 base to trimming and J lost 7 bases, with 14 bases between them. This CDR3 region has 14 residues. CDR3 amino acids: CASSVKAGIGGYTF. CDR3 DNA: TGTGCCAGCAGCGTAAAGGCAGGAATAGGTGGCTACACCTTC.

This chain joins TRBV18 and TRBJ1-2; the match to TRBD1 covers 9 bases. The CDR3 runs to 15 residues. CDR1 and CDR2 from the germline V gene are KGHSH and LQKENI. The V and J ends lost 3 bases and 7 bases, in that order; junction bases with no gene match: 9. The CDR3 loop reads CASSPTGQGSGGYTF. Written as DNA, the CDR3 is TGTGCCAGCTCACCGACGGGACAGGGTTCGGGTGGCTACACCTTC.

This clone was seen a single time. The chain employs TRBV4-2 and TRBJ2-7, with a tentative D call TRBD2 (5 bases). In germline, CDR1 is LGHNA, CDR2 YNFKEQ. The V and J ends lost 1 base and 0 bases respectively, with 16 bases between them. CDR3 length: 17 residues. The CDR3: CASSQGLSTGYSYEQYF. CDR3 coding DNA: TGTGCCAGCAGCCAAGGGCTAAGTACGGGGTACTCCTACGAGCAGTACTTC.

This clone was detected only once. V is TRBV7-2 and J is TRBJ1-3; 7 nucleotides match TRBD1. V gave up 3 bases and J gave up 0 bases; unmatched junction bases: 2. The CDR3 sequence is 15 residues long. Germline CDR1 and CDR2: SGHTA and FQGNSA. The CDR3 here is CASSLTGFSGNTIYF. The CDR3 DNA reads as TGTGCCAGCAGCTTGACAGGGTTCTCTGGAAACACCATATATTTT.

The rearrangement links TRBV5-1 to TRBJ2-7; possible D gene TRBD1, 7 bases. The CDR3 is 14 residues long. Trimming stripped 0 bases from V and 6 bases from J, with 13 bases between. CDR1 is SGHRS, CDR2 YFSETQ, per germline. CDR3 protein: CASSLVRGVVEQYF. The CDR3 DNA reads TGCGCCAGCAGCTTGGTCAGGGGGGTGGTCGAGCAGTACTTC.

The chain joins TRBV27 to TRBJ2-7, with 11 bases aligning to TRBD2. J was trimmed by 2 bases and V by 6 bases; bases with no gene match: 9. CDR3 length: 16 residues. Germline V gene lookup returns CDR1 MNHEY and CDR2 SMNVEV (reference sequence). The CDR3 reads CASRRTSGSGTYEQYF. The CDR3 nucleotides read TGTGCCAGCAGGCGTACTAGCGGGAGTGGAACCTACGAGCAGTACTTC.

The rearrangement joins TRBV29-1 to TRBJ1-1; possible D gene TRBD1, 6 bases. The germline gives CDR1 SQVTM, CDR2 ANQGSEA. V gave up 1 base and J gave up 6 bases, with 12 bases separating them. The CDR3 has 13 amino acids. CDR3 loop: CSVEVQGKAEAFF. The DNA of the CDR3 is TGCAGCGTTGAAGTGCAGGGGAAGGCTGAAGCTTTCTTT.

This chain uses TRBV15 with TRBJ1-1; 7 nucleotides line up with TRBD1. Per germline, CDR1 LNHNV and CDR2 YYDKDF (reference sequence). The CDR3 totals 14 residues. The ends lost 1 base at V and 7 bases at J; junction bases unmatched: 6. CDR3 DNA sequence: TGTGCCACCAGCAGAGCTTATAGGGACAGTGAAGCTTTCTTT. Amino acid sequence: CATSRAYRDSEAFF.

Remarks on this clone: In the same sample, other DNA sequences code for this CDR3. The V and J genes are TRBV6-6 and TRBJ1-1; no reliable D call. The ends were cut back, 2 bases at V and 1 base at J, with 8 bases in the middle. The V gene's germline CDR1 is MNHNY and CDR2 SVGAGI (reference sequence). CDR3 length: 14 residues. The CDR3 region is CASSYRGGNTEAFF. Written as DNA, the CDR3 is TGTGCCAGCAGTTACCGGGGTGGGAACACTGAAGCTTTCTTT.

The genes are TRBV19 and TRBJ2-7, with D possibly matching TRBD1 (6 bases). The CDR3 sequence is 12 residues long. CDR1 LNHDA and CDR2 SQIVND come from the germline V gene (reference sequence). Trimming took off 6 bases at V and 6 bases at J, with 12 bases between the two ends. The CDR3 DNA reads TGTGCCAGTAGAGGTACAGGGCGCGAGCAGTACTTC. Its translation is CASRGTGREQYF.

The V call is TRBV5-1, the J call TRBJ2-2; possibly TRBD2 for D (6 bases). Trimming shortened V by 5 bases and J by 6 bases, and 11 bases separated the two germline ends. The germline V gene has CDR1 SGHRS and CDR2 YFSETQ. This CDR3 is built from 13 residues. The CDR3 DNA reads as TGCGCCAGCAGGGGACTCTTAGCCGGGGAGCTGTTTTTT. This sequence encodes CASRGLLAGELFF.

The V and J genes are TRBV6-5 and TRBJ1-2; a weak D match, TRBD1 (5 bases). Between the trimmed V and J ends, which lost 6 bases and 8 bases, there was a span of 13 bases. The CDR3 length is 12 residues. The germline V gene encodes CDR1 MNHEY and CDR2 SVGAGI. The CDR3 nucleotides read TGTGCCAGCAGCCGAAGCGGGGGGGGCTACACCTTC. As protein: CASSRSGGGYTF.

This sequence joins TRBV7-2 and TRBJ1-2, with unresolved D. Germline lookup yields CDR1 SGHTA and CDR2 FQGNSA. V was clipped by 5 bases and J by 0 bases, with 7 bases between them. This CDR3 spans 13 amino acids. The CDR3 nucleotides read TGTGCCAGCAGCGTGGCTTCTAACTATGGCTACACCTTC. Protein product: CASSVASNYGYTF.

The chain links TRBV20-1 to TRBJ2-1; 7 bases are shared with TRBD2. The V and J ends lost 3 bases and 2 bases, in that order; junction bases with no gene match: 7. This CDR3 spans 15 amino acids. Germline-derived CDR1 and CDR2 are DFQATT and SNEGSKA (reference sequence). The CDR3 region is CSASQPSGTYNEQFF. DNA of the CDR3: TGCAGTGCTAGTCAACCTAGCGGAACCTACAATGAGCAGTTCTTC.

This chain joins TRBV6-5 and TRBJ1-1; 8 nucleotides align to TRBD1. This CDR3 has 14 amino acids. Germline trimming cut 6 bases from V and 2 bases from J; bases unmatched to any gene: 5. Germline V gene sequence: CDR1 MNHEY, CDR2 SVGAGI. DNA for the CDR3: TGTGCCAGCAGGGCACAGGGGGGCAACACTGAAGCTTTCTTT. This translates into CASRAQGGNTEAFF.

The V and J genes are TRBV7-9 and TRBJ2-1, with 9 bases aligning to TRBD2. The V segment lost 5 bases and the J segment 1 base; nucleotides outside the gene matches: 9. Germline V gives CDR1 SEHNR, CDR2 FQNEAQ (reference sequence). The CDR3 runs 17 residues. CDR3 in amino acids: CASSLDRLAASYNEQFF. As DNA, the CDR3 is TGTGCCAGCAGCCTTGATAGACTAGCGGCTTCCTACAATGAGCAGTTCTTC.

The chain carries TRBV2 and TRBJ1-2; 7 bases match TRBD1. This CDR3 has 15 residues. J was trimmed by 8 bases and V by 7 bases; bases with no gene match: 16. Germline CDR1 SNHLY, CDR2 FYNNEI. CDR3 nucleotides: TGTGCCAGCACCGACCCCGGGACAGATTTTTGGGGCTACACCTTC. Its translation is CASTDPGTDFWGYTF.

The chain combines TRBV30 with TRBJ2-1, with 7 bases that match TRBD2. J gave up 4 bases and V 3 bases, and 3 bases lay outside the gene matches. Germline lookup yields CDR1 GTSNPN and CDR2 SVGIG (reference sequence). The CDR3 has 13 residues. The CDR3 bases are TGTGCCTGGAGCTCGGGGGGTTACAATGAGCAGTTCTTC. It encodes CAWSSGGYNEQFF.

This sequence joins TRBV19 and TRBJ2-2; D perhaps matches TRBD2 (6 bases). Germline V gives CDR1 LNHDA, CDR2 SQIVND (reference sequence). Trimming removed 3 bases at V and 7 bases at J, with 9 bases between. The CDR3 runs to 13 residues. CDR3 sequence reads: CASSIQGLGELFF. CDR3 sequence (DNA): TGTGCCAGTAGTATTCAGGGACTCGGGGAGCTGTTTTTT. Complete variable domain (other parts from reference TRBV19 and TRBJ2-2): DGGITQSPKYLFRKEGQNVTLSCEQNLNHDAMYWYRQDPGQGLRLIYYSQIVNDFQKGDIAEGYSVSREKKESFPLTVTSAQKNPTAFYLCASSIQGLGELFFGEGSRLTVL.